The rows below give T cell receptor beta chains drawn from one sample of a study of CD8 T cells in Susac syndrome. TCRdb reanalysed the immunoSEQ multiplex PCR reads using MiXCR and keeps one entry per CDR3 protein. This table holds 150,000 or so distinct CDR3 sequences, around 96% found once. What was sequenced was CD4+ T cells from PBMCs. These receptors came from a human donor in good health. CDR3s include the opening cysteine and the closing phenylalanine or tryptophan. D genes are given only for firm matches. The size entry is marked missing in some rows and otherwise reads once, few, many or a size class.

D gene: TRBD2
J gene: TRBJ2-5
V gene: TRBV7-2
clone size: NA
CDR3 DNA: TGTGCCAGCAGCTTAGCCCCCGGGACTAGCGGGGGACTCCAAGAGACCCAGTACTTC
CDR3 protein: CASSLAPGTSGGLQETQYF

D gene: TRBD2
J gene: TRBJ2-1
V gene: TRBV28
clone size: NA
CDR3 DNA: TGTGCCAGCCTGCCACCAGCGGGGGGGGCCAATGAGCAGTTCTTC
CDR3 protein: CASLPPAGGANEQFF

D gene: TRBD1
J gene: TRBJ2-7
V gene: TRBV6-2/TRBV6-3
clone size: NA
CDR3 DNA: TGTGCCAGCAGCAAGGGGACAGACTACGAGCAGTACTTC
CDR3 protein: CASSKGTDYEQYF

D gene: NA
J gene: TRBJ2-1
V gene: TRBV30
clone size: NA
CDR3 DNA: TGTGCCTGGAGTGTCAACACATACAATGAGCAGTTCTTC
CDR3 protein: CAWSVNTYNEQFF

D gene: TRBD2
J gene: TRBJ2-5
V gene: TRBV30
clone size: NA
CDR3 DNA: TGTGCCTGTTCGGGGGGGCCTAGGGAGACCCAGTACTTC
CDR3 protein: CACSGGPRETQYF

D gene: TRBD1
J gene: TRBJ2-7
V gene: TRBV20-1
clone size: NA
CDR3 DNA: TGCAGTGCTGTGGACAGGGAAGCTGGGCAGTACTTC
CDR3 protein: CSAVDREAGQYF

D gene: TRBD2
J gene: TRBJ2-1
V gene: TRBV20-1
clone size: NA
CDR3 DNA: TGCAGTGCTCCTACTAGCGGGGTATACAATGAGCAGTTCTTC
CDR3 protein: CSAPTSGVYNEQFF

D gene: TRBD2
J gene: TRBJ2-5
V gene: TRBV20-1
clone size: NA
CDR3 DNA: TGCAGTGCTAGGGCCCCACTAGCGGGGGGGGAGACCCAGTACTTC
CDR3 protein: CSARAPLAGGETQYF

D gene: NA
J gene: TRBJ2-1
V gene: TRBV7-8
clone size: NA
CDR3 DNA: TGTGCCAGCAGCTTAGCGGGGGGGCGGAATGAGCAGTTCTTC
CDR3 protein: CASSLAGGRNEQFF

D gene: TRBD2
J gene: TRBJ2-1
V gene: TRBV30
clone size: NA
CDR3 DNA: TGTGCCTGGAGTGTAGGGACTAGCGGGTACAATGAGCAGTTCTTC
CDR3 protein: CAWSVGTSGYNEQFF

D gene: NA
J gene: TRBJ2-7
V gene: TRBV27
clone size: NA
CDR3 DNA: TGTGCCAGTTCGCCCAAGCCCGGGGGCTCCTCCTACGAGCAGTACTTC
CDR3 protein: CASSPKPGGSSYEQYF

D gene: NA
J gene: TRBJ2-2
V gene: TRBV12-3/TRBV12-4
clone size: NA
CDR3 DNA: TGTGCCAGCAGCCTGCTGACAACGGGACCCGGGGAGCTGTTTTTT
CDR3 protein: CASSLLTTGPGELFF

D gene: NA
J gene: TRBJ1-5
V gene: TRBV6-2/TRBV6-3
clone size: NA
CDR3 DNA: TGTGCCAGCAGGCCCGACAGGTCCTCCGAGCAGCCCCAGCATTTT
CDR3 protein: CASRPDRSSEQPQHF

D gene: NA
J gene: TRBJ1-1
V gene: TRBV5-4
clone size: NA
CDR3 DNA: TGTGCCAGCAGCTTGGGACCTAACAAGGACACTGAAGCTTTCTTT
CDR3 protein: CASSLGPNKDTEAFF

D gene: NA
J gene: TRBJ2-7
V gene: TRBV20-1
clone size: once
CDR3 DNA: TGCAGTGCTAGAGACGGCTGGGCTGCCTACGAGCAGTACTTC
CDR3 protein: CSARDGWAAYEQYF

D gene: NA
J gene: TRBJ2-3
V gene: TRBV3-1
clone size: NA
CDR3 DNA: TGTGCCAGCAGCCAAGATCAGGAAGATACGCAGTATTTT
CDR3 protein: CASSQDQEDTQYF

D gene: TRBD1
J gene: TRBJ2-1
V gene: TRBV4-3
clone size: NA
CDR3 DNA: TGCGCCAGCAGCCAAGAAATGAACAGGGGCCGGAATGAGCAGTTCTTC
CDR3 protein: CASSQEMNRGRNEQFF

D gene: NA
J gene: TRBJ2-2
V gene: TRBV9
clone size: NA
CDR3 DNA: TGTGCCAGCAGCGTAGCTCGTTCAGGGGAGCTGTTTTTT
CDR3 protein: CASSVARSGELFF

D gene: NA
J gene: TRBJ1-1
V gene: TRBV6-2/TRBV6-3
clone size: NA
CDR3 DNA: TGTGCCAGCAGTTACCTTCCCGGGGACACTGAAGCTTTCTTT
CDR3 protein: CASSYLPGDTEAFF

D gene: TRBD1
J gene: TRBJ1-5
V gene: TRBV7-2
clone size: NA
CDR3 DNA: TGTGCCAGCAGATCCGGGACAGGCAATCAGCCCCAGCATTTT
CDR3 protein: CASRSGTGNQPQHF

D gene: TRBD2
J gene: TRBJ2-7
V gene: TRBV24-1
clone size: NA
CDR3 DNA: TGTGCCACCAGTGATGCCTCGCCGGGACTAGCGGCCTACGAGCAGTACTTC
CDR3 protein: CATSDASPGLAAYEQYF

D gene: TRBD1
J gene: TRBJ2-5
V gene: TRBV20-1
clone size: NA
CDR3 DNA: TGCAGTGCCTCAGATGGACAGGGAGAAGAGACCCAGTACTTC
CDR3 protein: CSASDGQGEETQYF

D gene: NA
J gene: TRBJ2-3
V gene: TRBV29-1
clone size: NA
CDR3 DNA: TGCAGCGTTGAGGATTCACTAAGGGGAGATACGCAGTATTTT
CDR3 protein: CSVEDSLRGDTQYF

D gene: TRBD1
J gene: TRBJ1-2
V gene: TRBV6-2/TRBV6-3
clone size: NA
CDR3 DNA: TGTGCCAGCAGTTACTCGACAGGGCACTATGGCTACACCTTC
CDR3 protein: CASSYSTGHYGYTF

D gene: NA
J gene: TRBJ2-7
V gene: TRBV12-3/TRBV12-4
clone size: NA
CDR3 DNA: TGTGCCAGCAGCTCCAAGGACAGCCACCTTCACGAGCAGTACTTC
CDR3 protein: CASSSKDSHLHEQYF

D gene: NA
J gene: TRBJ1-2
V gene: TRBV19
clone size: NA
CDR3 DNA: TGTGCCAGCGCTAAAGGGTGGGCCGCGAACTATGGCTACACCTTC
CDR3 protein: CASAKGWAANYGYTF

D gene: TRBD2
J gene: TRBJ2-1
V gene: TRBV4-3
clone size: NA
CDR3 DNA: TGCGCCAGCAGCCAAGACCTTAGCGGGGGGGCCACTGAGCAGTTCTTC
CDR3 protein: CASSQDLSGGATEQFF